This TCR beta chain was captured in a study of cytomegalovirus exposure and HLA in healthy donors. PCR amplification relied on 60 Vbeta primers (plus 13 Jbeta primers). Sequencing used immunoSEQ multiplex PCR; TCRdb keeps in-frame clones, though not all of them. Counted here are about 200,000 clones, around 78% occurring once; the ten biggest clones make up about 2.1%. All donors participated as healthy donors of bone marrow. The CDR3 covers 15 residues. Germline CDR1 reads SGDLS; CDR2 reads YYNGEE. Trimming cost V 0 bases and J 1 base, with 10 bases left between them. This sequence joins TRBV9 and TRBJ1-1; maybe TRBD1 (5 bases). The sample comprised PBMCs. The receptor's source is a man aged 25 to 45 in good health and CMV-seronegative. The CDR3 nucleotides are TGTGCCAGCAGCGTAGTAGCGGGACCGAACACTGAAGCTTTCTTT. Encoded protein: CASSVVAGPNTEAFF.